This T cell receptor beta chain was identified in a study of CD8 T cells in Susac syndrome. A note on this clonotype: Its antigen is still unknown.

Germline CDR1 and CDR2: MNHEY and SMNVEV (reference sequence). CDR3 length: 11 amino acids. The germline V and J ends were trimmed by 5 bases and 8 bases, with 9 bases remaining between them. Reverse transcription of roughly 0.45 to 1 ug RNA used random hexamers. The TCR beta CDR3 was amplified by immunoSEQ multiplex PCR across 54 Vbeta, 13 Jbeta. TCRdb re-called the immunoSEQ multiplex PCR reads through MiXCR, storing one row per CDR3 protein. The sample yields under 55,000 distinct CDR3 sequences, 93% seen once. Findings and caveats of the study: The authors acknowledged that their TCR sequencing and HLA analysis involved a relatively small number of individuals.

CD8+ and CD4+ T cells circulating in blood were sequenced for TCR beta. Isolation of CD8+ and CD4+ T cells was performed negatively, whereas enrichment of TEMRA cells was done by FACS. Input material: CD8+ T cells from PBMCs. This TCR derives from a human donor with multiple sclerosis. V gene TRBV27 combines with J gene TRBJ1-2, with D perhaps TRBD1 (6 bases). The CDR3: CASSKGDGYTF. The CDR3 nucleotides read TGTGCCAGCAGTAAGGGGGACGGCTACACCTTC.